This TCR beta chain derives from a study of shared clonotypes between healthy human individuals. Study findings and constraints: Approximately 4.5% was the fraction of naive CD4 clonotypes found shared across four donors. Relative to memory subsets, naive subsets generally showed larger estimated richness. What rarefaction showed was incomplete sorted-subset sequencing despite large depth.

The junction had 3 bases not matched to a gene; V was cut back by 4 bases and J by 1 base. CDR1 and CDR2 from the germline V gene are MNHNY and SVGAGI (reference sequence). This CDR3 contains 15 residues. Sorted-subset replicate PCR reactions contained 150 to 200 ng DNA, corresponding to about 30,000 T cell genomes. Here immunoSEQ multiplex PCR was the method, and the copy in TCRdb shows in-frame clones only, minus some. In the table there are about 2.1 million clones, roughly 91% of which are singletons. A word on this clone: Its antigen is not identified.

CD45RO-negative, CCR7-positively selected cells formed the naive CD8 fraction, excluding terminally differentiated effector memory CD45RA+ cells. Sequenced input: naive CD8+ T cells from PBMCs. The chain has TRBV6-6 and TRBJ1-1, with 10 bases that match TRBD1. This TCR was recovered from a young man in good health. Some clones in this sample may be carry-over from other donors' samples. CDR3 residues: CASSSGQGGNTEAFF. CDR3 coding DNA: TGTGCCAGCAGTTCAGGACAGGGGGGGAACACTGAAGCTTTCTTT.